The next 17 T cell receptor beta chains were all read from a single sample in a study of cytomegalovirus exposure and HLA in healthy donors. The PCR employed 60 Vbeta primers together with 13 Jbeta primers. Data came from immunoSEQ multiplex PCR; TCRdb stores just in-frame clones and leaves some out. The sample holds roughly 100,000 clones; 12% to 15% are singletons and the top ten take over 0.65%. Source material: PBMCs. These receptors all stem from a female donor in good health and CMV-seronegative.

The sample holds a few counts of this clone. V gene TRBV11-2 combines with J gene TRBJ2-2; TRBD2 matches at 9 bases. In germline, CDR1 is SGHAT, CDR2 FQNNGV. Trimming cost V 4 bases and J 5 bases; bases outside gene matches: 8. This CDR3 contains 16 residues. This CDR3 reads CASSSLASGVTGELFF. The DNA for the CDR3 is TGTGCCAGCAGCTCCCTCGCTAGCGGGGTAACCGGGGAGCTGTTTTTT.

This clone has just one count. The chain joins TRBV4-3 to TRBJ2-5; tentatively, D is TRBD2 (6 bases). Germline V lookup: CDR1 LGHNA, CDR2 YSLEER. V lost 4 bases, J lost 5 bases, and 14 bases lay in between. The CDR3 contains 14 residues. The CDR3 DNA follows: TGCGCCAGCAGCCCCTGGGACTCGCGGGAGACCCAGTACTTC. This gives the protein CASSPWDSRETQYF.

The chain joins TRBV28 to TRBJ1-2; 7 positions agree with TRBD1. J gave up 2 bases and V 8 bases, and 11 bases lay outside the gene matches. The CDR3 extends over 15 amino acids. Germline V gives CDR1 MDHEN, CDR2 SYDVKM. The CDR3 DNA sequence: TGTGCCAGCTCCCCCCCCGGACAGGAGAACTATGGCTACACCTTC. Amino acids: CASSPPGQENYGYTF.

This sequence joins TRBV2 and TRBJ2-7, with 9 bases fitting TRBD1. Germline CDR1 SNHLY, CDR2 FYNNEI. The CDR3 spans 15 residues. V was pared by 3 bases and J by 5 bases, with 8 bases of the junction left unmatched. CDR3 in amino acids: CASSEPGQGPHEQYF. The CDR3 DNA reads TGTGCCAGCAGTGAGCCGGGACAGGGTCCCCACGAGCAGTACTTC.

This clone was counted between two and nine times. The V and J genes are TRBV7-3 and TRBJ2-3; possibly TRBD1 for D (6 bases). Between the trimmed V and J ends, which lost 6 bases and 1 base, there was a span of 20 bases. This CDR3 has 17 amino acids. Germline V lookup: CDR1 SGHTA, CDR2 FQGTGA. In DNA form, the CDR3 reads TGTGCCAGCAGAGTTAGGTCAGGGGAGAGTGGCACAGATACGCAGTATTTT. Residues: CASRVRSGESGTDTQYF.

The chain is built from TRBV28 and TRBJ1-1; D is possibly TRBD1 (6 bases). CDR3 size: 10 residues. Germline-derived CDR1 and CDR2 are MDHEN and SYDVKM. The ends were cut back, 6 bases at V and 8 bases at J, with 7 bases in the middle. CDR3: CASSDREAFF. The CDR3 nucleotides read TGTGCCAGCAGCGACAGGGAAGCTTTCTTT.

This chain uses TRBV28 with TRBJ2-1, with 16 bases that match TRBD2. CDR1 and CDR2 (germline): MDHEN, SYDVKM. V gave up 5 bases and J gave up 9 bases; unmatched junction bases: 13. The CDR3 extends over 18 amino acids. For the CDR3, the DNA is TGTGCCAGCAGTCAAGACAAGGGACTAGCGGGAGGGTACGGTGAGCAGTTCTTC. Translation: CASSQDKGLAGGYGEQFF.

This chain uses TRBV4-1 with TRBJ2-7, with 8 bases lining up with TRBD1. The V and J ends lost 0 bases and 3 bases, in that order; junction bases with no gene match: 4. The CDR3 is 15 amino acids. CDR1 is MGHRA, CDR2 YSYEKL, per germline. The CDR3 loop reads CASSQEGGQVYEQYF. The CDR3 DNA reads as TGCGCCAGCAGCCAAGAGGGGGGACAGGTCTACGAGCAGTACTTC.

This clone was observed a handful of times. The chain employs TRBV7-2 and TRBJ2-7, with 12 bases lining up with TRBD2. The ends lost 2 bases at V and 4 bases at J; junction bases unmatched: 3. CDR1 and CDR2 (germline): SGHTA, FQGNSA. This CDR3 spans 15 amino acids. CDR3 DNA: TGTGCCAGCAGCTTATCCGGGACTAGCGGGTACGAGCAGTACTTC. It specifies CASSLSGTSGYEQYF.

This clone was recorded a few times. The chain couples TRBV4-3 to TRBJ2-1, with 10 bases identical to TRBD2. Germline V gives CDR1 LGHNA, CDR2 YSLEER. The junction had 4 bases not matched to a gene; V was cut back by 4 bases and J by 7 bases. The CDR3 extends over 14 amino acids. CDR3 nucleotide sequence: TGCGCCAGCAGCCGAGGGACTAGCGAGAATGAGCAGTTCTTC. Translation gives CASSRGTSENEQFF.

This chain joins TRBV7-9 and TRBJ1-6; 7 bases align to TRBD1. The CDR3 is made up of 14 amino acids. V dropped 5 bases and J dropped 6; count of bases not matched to a gene: 4. Germline assignment: CDR1 SEHNR and CDR2 FQNEAQ (reference sequence). The CDR3 bases are TGTGCCAGCAGCACCGGGACAGCTAATTCACCCCTCCACTTT. It translates to CASSTGTANSPLHF.

This chain links TRBV9 with TRBJ1-1; 7 bases line up with TRBD1. V dropped 0 bases and J dropped 1; count of bases not matched to a gene: 3. The CDR3 extends over 15 amino acids. Germline V gene sequence: CDR1 SGDLS, CDR2 YYNGEE. The CDR3 here is CASSVVGTENTEAFF. The CDR3 coding sequence is TGTGCCAGCAGCGTAGTGGGGACAGAGAACACTGAAGCTTTCTTT.

V and J are TRBV30 and TRBJ1-3; 7 positions match TRBD1. The CDR3 loop spans 21 amino acids. After removal of 0 bases from V and 0 bases from J, the junction contained 20 bases not matched to a gene. Germline V gene lookup returns CDR1 GTSNPN and CDR2 SVGIG (reference sequence). CDR3 bases: TGTGCCTGGAGTGTATGGAGGGTTAGTAGGGGGCAAAGGAGCTCTGGAAACACCATATATTTT. Protein sequence: CAWSVWRVSRGQRSSGNTIYF.

This clone occurred a few times. V and J are TRBV29-1 and TRBJ2-2, with unresolved D. The CDR3 runs to 13 residues. Germline V lookup: CDR1 SQVTM, CDR2 ANQGSEA. V lost 5 bases and J lost 5, with 12 bases in between. The CDR3 region is CSVQMTGTGELFF. The CDR3 DNA sequence: TGCAGCGTTCAAATGACTGGGACCGGGGAGCTGTTTTTT.

The gene calls are TRBV19 and TRBJ1-2; a possible D gene is TRBD1 (5 bases). CDR1 and CDR2 (germline): LNHDA, SQIVND (reference sequence). Trimming shortened V by 6 bases and J by 4 bases, and 18 bases separated the two germline ends. This CDR3 is 15 amino acids long. The CDR3 sequence is CASRMPGGTIYGYTF. CDR3 bases: TGTGCCAGTAGGATGCCCGGGGGGACGATCTATGGCTACACCTTC. Together with reference TRBV19 and TRBJ1-2, the CDR3 gives the full variable domain: DGGITQSPKYLFRKEGQNVTLSCEQNLNHDAMYWYRQDPGQGLRLIYYSQIVNDFQKGDIAEGYSVSREKKESFPLTVTSAQKNPTAFYLCASRMPGGTIYGYTFGSGTRLTVV.

This clone was seen only a few times. The chain recombines TRBV7-3 with TRBJ2-7; 8 bases line up with TRBD2. This CDR3 has 14 residues. The J segment lost 6 bases and the V segment lost 2 bases, leaving 6 bases of the junction unmatched. CDR1 and CDR2 (germline): SGHTA, FQGTGA. Here the CDR3 reads CASSLSGRAGEQYF. DNA of the CDR3: TGTGCCAGCAGCTTATCCGGGAGGGCCGGCGAGCAGTACTTC.

The V call is TRBV28, the J call TRBJ1-4; D not certain. CDR1 and CDR2 from the germline V gene are MDHEN and SYDVKM. The CDR3 totals 12 residues. CDR3 coding DNA: TGTGCGGTTGGCCTCGTGATGGAAAAACTGTTTTTT. Its translation is CAVGLVMEKLFF.